What follows is one TCR beta chain and its context. The antigen it recognizes is unknown. No much larger clone is present one base from it, and per-base qualities are unavailable. This entry belongs to a study of graft-versus-host responses after intestinal transplantation (dated by TCRdb to about 2021). Study-wide context: The transplants that recipients got were multivisceral, liver-intestinal, or isolated intestinal. The cohort enrolled 20 to 30 intestinal transplant recipients including one retransplant, and a few patients lacking pretransplant specimens were excluded. Donor T cell macrochimerism was defined as a peak of at least 4% donor T cells among recipient peripheral blood mononuclear cells. Alloreactive clones were identified by sequencing pre-transplant mixed lymphocyte reaction products and comparing these products with unstimulated pre-transplant donor and recipient T cells. Bulk TCR-beta CDR3 sequencing was used to track graft-versus-host and host-versus-graft alloreactive T cell clones in the graft, circulation and bone marrow after intestinal transplantation. All recipients received anti-thymocyte globulin induction followed by maintenance tacrolimus and steroids for roughly three years. Rather than going through the commercial service, samples from a few later patients were sequenced in-house on an Illumina MiSeq and processed with MiXCR. Beyond this particular receptor, the publication reports: Early after transplant, declines in HvG clones were associated with peak levels of circulating GvH clones. In patients with donor T cell macrochimerism, the allografts had high GvH to HvG T cell clonal ratios. The conclusions were limited by the relatively low number and heterogeneity of the intestinal transplant patients. GvH clones turned up in recipient bone marrow, with some appearing earlier in ileal mucosa or blood, a pattern consistent with an intestinal mucosal origin.

The library was prepared using the immunoSEQ multiplex PCR assay. For most patients, genomic DNA was isolated with the Qiagen DNeasy Blood and Tissue Kit and shipped frozen to Adaptive Biotechnologies for TCR sequencing. Adaptive Biotechnologies carried out high-throughput TCR-beta CDR3 sequencing of genomic DNA for most patients. The original methods were these. TCR sequencing data were retrieved from Adaptive's ImmunoSEQ software for 15 to 20 patients, whereas three other patients were processed with MiXCR and VDJtools. To correct CD4 versus CD8 sorting errors, any sequence found in both subsets at a frequency ratio below 5:1 was removed. CDR3 nucleotide sequences shared between donor and recipient were removed because their origin could not be assigned. At least 2-fold expansion over unstimulated cells and a minimum CFSE-low frequency of 0.002% (template counts) or 0.001% (read counts) were required for clones to be classified as alloreactive. Clones were considered mappable if detected in sequenced pre-transplant spleen, lymph node, or MLR CFSE-low populations of the donor or recipient. The cumulative frequency of alloreactive clones was calculated as a percentage of all sequences, weighted by copy number. Here the immuneACCESS table is served through TCRdb, limited to in-frame sequences with V and J called. Missing clones are a known gap in these copies; in checked studies unresolved V genes cover under half, and the rest lacks a known reason. The V and J calls and clone size come from that table; D and trimming were worked out from the DNA. The sample table records about 97,000 clones; about nine tenths of these occur just once. The ten most abundant clones make up under 0.2% of the sample.

From the cysteine through the phenylalanine, the CDR3 covers 13 amino acids. Only the CDR3 part of the read is kept: 39 bases, read in frame from the first base. V is pared back by 2 bases and J by 1 base, with 5 bases lying between the germline termini. Sequences SEHNR (CDR1) and FQNEAQ (CDR2) are obtained from the germline V gene (reference sequence). The sample's time point label is to be understood as: cells obtained before transplantation from donor or recipient. CD3+CD4+ and CD3+CD8+ populations were FACS-sorted from unstimulated pre-transplant donor and recipient cells taken from spleen or lymph nodes.

Sequences were derived from unstimulated CD4+ T cells sorted from spleen or lymph node cells, sampled before transplant. The chain is assembled from TRBV7-9 and TRBJ1-1; no D segment can be confidently identified. The clonotype originates from a human donor who was the organ donor for an intestinal transplant. The CDR3 in this case is CASSLPGNTEAFF. Here is the DNA: TGTGCCAGCAGCTTACCGGGGAACACTGAAGCTTTCTTT.